This TCR beta chain was sequenced in a study of graft-versus-host responses after intestinal transplantation. Whole-study findings and limits: Declining HvG levels early post-transplant were linked to peak circulating GvH clone levels. There were GvH clones found in recipient marrow, and some of them appeared first in ileum or blood.

The CDR3 spans 13 residues. Germline CDR1 MNHNS, CDR2 SASEGT. Deletions cut 2 bases from V and 6 bases from J, with 7 bases between. On this clone itself: The antigen is unknown.

Clones were read by immunoSEQ multiplex PCR, and TCRdb kept only the in-frame ones, dropping some. This table has some 100,000 clones, roughly 90% appearing once. The sample consisted of unstimulated CD8+ T cells sorted from spleen or lymph node cells, taken before transplant. This clonotype originated in a human donor who was the organ donor for an intestinal transplant. The genes are TRBV6-1 and TRBJ1-4; no definite D call. CDR3 bases: TGTGCCAGCAGTGAATTCCCCGATGAAAAACTGTTTTTT. Its protein product is CASSEFPDEKLFF.